This T cell receptor beta chain was sequenced in a study of cytomegalovirus exposure and HLA in healthy donors (TCRdb year 2017). Study-wide context: According to an earlier analysis of 587 of the donors, 150 million to 200 million T cells yielded roughly 110 million unique TCR beta sequences and about 300 Gb of sequence data. A later genetic analysis used genome-wide SNP genotypes for about three fifths of the 666 donors, treating that subset as a discovery cohort. Across 300 to 400 genotyped donors of the cohort, an average of roughly 230,000 unique TCR beta nucleotide sequences per donor were sequenced, and 15% to 20% of those sequences were non-productive. The study aimed to test whether signatures of past pathogen exposure could be identified by cataloging public T cell receptors. A later analysis re-analyzed previously published TCR beta repertoires from 666 donors and added high-resolution HLA genotyping to study TCR occurrence patterns. Every discovery cohort repertoire had been produced on one sequencing platform. To decide whether each TCR beta V gene segment behaved as functional or pseudogenic, an earlier analysis of 587 of the donors relied on high-throughput TCR beta sequencing. Among the roughly 390 genotyped donors, approximately 82% belonged to the genetic ancestry cluster associated with self-reported Caucasian donors. Rather than using new phenotypic data, the later analysis identified candidate immune exposures from TCR beta sequences and from how often those sequences occurred across donors. Along with the approximately 650-subject first cohort, a separate validation cohort of over a hundred different subjects was used. Donor age, sex, ethnicity and CMV serostatus were compiled together with the repertoire data. Both class I and class II loci were covered by HLA typing, at four-digit resolution. Approximately 310 gigabases of sequencing data and roughly 90 million unique TCR sequences were included in an early release covering 550 to 650 HLA-typed donors. Roughly 5 DR-DQ haplotypes were treated as single units for association and clustering because of strong linkage in the cohort. To predict cytomegalovirus infection status, the study brought together high-throughput TCR immunosequencing, statistical association of individual TCRs with disease status, and machine learning. The study profiled the T cell repertoires of 550 to 700 subjects by immunosequencing and related them to cytomegalovirus serostatus. The number of typed donors differed by locus: roughly 620-630 for A, B, C, DRB1 and DQB1; approximately 540 for DQA1; approximately 600 for DPA1; and approximately 450 for DPB1. What the study reported, not specific to this receptor: Compared with equally common non-associated chains, HLA-associated TCR beta chains in a later analysis were more clonally expanded and had lower generation probabilities. Because HLA typing was missing for some donors at each locus, association tests included only the typed subset. In an earlier analysis of some 550 of the donors, most TCR beta V segments were observed in productive rearrangements about 87% or about 30% of the time, broadly matching IMGT annotations. According to a later analysis, TCR association rates differed among HLA loci, with DRB1 alleles showing the most associated TCRs and HLA-C alleles showing the fewest. Most CMV-associated TCR beta chains appeared to be HLA-restricted in a later analysis, and the HLA associations seemed to be driven largely by CMV exposure. A further reported finding was that TCR beta sequences accurately predicted the HLA-A and HLA-B alleles for most subjects in the first cohort. A total of fewer than 200 TCR beta chains were listed by the study as associated with cytomegalovirus. A group of highly shared sequence variants was considered likely to be a technical artifact of the sequencing pipeline. The 87-base-pair reads could not distinguish some IMGT-functional V segments, including TRBV6-2 and TRBV6-3, so those segments were excluded. Immune exposure information for the cohort was limited to CMV serostatus. The presence/absence analyses assumed that sequencing depth was roughly uniform across donors, and that assumption may not be true. The authors suggested that the approach could potentially be generalized to other disease states and immunological phenotypes. Linkage disequilibrium might explain the correlated functional status among segregating V segments, but an unknown experimental factor could not be excluded. In a later analysis, 16,951 TCR beta sequences were associated with specific HLA alleles at a false discovery rate of 0.05. Because counts were too low, 15 to 20 rarely observed V segments, including chromosome 9 orphons, were excluded from the earlier analysis of under 650 of the donors. In vitro tests confirmed that three of the cytomegalovirus-associated TCR beta chains recognize cytomegalovirus antigens. This cohort had only TCR beta chains sequenced, and the lack of alpha or paired-chain data limited which features could be detected. In a later genetic analysis, a missense DCLRE1C variant was associated with V-gene and J-gene trimming of TCR beta chains, and the association was replicated in an independent cohort. Most TCR sequences were seen in very few donors, while some public TCRs were found in many individuals. In a later analysis, several top co-occurrence clusters were reported to appear linked to parvovirus B19, influenza, CMV and Epstein-Barr virus. In both the original and validation cohorts, the classifier was reported to diagnose cytomegalovirus status with high specificity and sensitivity. When HLA alleles, especially DR and DQ, strongly co-occurred, attributing TCR associations to individual alleles was difficult. A later genetic analysis reported fewer N-insertions in productive TCRs among donors in an Asian-associated ancestry cluster than the roughly 670-donor mean.

According to the germline V gene, CDR1 reads SGHTA and CDR2 reads FQGNSA. V trim: 1 base; J trim: 0 bases; unmatched bases: 8. Inclusive of the bounding cysteine and phenylalanine, the CDR3 is 18 residues long. Only CDR3 DNA is held: 54 bases, read in frame from base 1. Turning to this clone: Its antigen is not yet known. No clone much larger than this one lies a single base away; base qualities are absent.

The cohort comprised some 700 healthy bone marrow donors. At the time of sampling, every cohort member was nominally healthy, though immune exposures that went unrecorded were likely present. The donor was CMV seronegative and belonged to the group of more than 300 seronegative cohort members. Each donor provided a peripheral blood sample, and peripheral blood mononuclear cells were used for TCR beta sequencing. Genomic DNA was extracted from the blood cell samples with the Qiagen DNeasy Blood Extraction Kit. The receptor library was made with the immunoSEQ multiplex PCR assay. The multiplex PCR relied on a mix of 60 forward primers for TCR Vbeta segments and 13 reverse primers for TCR Jbeta segments. The CDR3 region of rearranged TCR beta genes was amplified from genomic DNA with a multiplex PCR assay. The Illumina HiSeq System was used to sequence the amplified TCR beta libraries as 87-base-pair reads. The study's own analysis went as follows. A later analysis tallied 80 million to 95 million unique TCR beta chains across the roughly 610 repertoires, and approximately 9.9 million of those chains were shared by two or more donors. Raw reads were error-corrected and collapsed into unique sequences with a nearest-neighbor algorithm that merged closely related sequences to remove PCR and sequencing errors. To assign V, D and J gene segments, CDR3 sequences were aligned to IMGT reference sequences. For a sequence to be retained, at least a six-nucleotide match to both a V gene segment and a J gene segment was required. Rearrangements were classified as productive when the CDR3 lacked stop codons and remained in frame with V and J, and all other rearrangements were classified as non-productive. CDR3 was defined according to IMGT convention as the region running from the second conserved V-encoded cysteine to the conserved J-encoded phenylalanine. The earlier analysis of about 610 of the donors excluded sequences that lacked an unambiguous match to a single V gene segment. An earlier analysis of 500 to 700 of the donors classified V segments as functional when productive rearrangements were above 56.7% and as segregating when the standard deviation between donors was above 5%. A statistical classification framework was built for diagnosing cytomegalovirus status from the catalog of TCR beta chain sequences. In a later analysis, V and J genes were assigned by comparing TCR nucleotide sequences against IMGT/GENE-DB human TR gene sequences. Using the TCRdist pipeline, a later analysis assigned CDR3 sequences along with most-parsimonious VDJ recombination scenarios. In a later analysis, each TCR beta chain was defined by its CDR3 amino acid sequence together with its V-gene family, and reads lacking a unique V-gene family were excluded. A later analysis removed roughly 590 highly shared, low-generation-probability nucleotide sequences to deal with suspected cross-contamination and a sequencing artifact. In a later analysis, a clonal expansion index was calculated for each public chain from normalized within-repertoire ranks of inferred template counts. A later analysis computed generation probabilities with a VDJ recombination model fitted to out-of-frame rearrangements, and checked the results against IGoR. Hypergeometric tests were used in a later analysis to score TCR-TCR, TCR-HLA and TCR-CMV co-occurrence, with a repertoire-size bias correction applied to the TCR pairs. To estimate false discovery rates, a later analysis permuted the HLA or CMV assignments 20 times. In a later analysis, co-occurring TCRs were grouped using DBSCAN, and TCRdist sequence similarity was added for clustering within HLA-allele-positive subsets. Repertoires with fewer than 30,000 or more than 120,000 public chains, plus five repertoires with anomalous nucleotide sharing, were excluded from co-occurrence clustering. In its TCRdb copy, this immuneACCESS table keeps in-frame sequences only and misses some clones. Where compared with another copy, unresolved V genes explain less than half of these, and the others have no known cause. The V and J calls and clone size come from that table; D and trimming were worked out from the DNA. Within this sample are under 150,000 clones, with 82% of them counted one time only. Jointly, the top ten make up 2% to 3% of the sample.

This receptor chain uses TRBV7-2 and TRBJ2-5; 10 junctional bases match TRBD2. The sequencing input was PBMCs. The receptor was derived from a male donor in good health and CMV-seronegative. The nucleotide sequence reads as follows: TGTGCCAGCAGCTTAGTTTTGCTGACTAGCGGGTACCAAGAGACCCAGTACTTC. This translates into CASSLVLLTSGYQETQYF.